These 10 T cell receptor beta chains were sequenced from one sample in a study of STAT5B mutations in CD4+ large granular lymphocyte leukemia. Clones were sequenced by immunoSEQ multiplex PCR, and TCRdb holds only the in-frame ones, with some missing. The data show approximately 24,000 clones, around 78% seen once. Sequenced input: CD4+ T cells from blood buffy coats. The receptor set was obtained from a human donor in good health.

This chain uses TRBV19 with TRBJ2-2; D is undetermined. This CDR3 contains 14 residues. The V end was cut by 8 bases, the J end by 4 bases, with 14 bases between. From germline, CDR1 is LNHDA and CDR2 SQIVND (reference sequence). The CDR3 DNA reads TGTGCCAGTCGATGGGATCTGAGCACCGGGGAGCTGTTTTTT. The encoded protein is CASRWDLSTGELFF.

The V call is TRBV19, the J call TRBJ1-5; no clear D. Germline assignment: CDR1 LNHDA and CDR2 SQIVND (reference sequence). This CDR3 is built from 16 residues. With 7 bases removed from V and 6 bases from J, the gap between germline ends came to 22 bases. CDR3 bases: TGTGCCAGTACTCACCGGCCCGTCAGCGGAAGTCAGCCCCAGCATTTT. Protein product: CASTHRPVSGSQPQHF.

The rearrangement uses TRBV5-4 and TRBJ2-7; D ambiguous. V shed 1 base and J shed 3 bases, with 5 bases lying between them. Germline CDR1 reads SGHNT; CDR2 reads YYREEE (reference sequence). The CDR3 runs 12 residues. Written as DNA, the CDR3 is TGTGCCAGCAGCTTGAACGGCTACGAGCAGTACTTC. Its translation: CASSLNGYEQYF.

This chain connects TRBV5-1 to TRBJ2-5; TRBD2 aligns across 14 bases. Germline assignment: CDR1 SGHRS and CDR2 YFSETQ. This CDR3 is built from 15 residues. The junction had 2 bases not matched to a gene; V was cut back by 4 bases and J by 3 bases. DNA of the CDR3: TGCGCCAGCAGCCCGGGACTAGCGGGAGAAGAGACCCAGTACTTC. This codes for CASSPGLAGEETQYF.

This clone was seen a few times. This chain joins TRBV29-1 and TRBJ2-3; D is possibly TRBD1 (5 bases). Germline CDR1 SQVTM, CDR2 ANQGSEA. CDR3 size: 13 residues. V lost 1 base, J lost 5 bases, and 10 bases lay in between. CDR3 residues: CSVEGRAGDTQYF. CDR3 in DNA: TGCAGCGTTGAAGGCAGGGCCGGAGATACGCAGTATTTT.

Only one count was recorded for this clone. The chain uses TRBV5-1 and TRBJ2-7; TRBD2 matches 8 bases. V shed 0 bases and J 0 bases; nucleotides not matched to a gene: 8. The CDR3 has 17 residues. Looked up from germline, CDR1 is SGHRS and CDR2 is YFSETQ. The CDR3 DNA follows: TGCGCCAGCAGCTTGGAGTTCTCAAGCGGGAGCTCCTACGAGCAGTACTTC. Protein product: CASSLEFSSGSSYEQYF. Based on the CDR3 plus reference TRBV5-1 and TRBJ2-7, the full variable domain is KAGVTQTPRYLIKTRGQQVTLSCSPISGHRSVSWYQQTPGQGLQFLFEYFSETQRNKGNFPGRFSGRQFSNSRSEMNVSTLELGDSALYLCASSLEFSSGSSYEQYFGPGTRLTVT.

The gene calls are TRBV15 and TRBJ1-5; D is undetermined. This CDR3 spans 14 amino acids. Deletions cut 6 bases from V and 3 bases from J, with 12 bases between. The V gene's germline CDR1 is LNHNV and CDR2 YYDKDF (reference sequence). The CDR3 DNA reads TGTGCCACCAGAAGGGCGGCGGACAATCAGCCCCAGCATTTT. Residues: CATRRAADNQPQHF.

This clone has only one observation. The chain is built from TRBV5-1 and TRBJ2-1, with 7 bases lining up with TRBD1. This CDR3 comprises 16 residues. V trimming: 0 bases; J trimming: 7 bases; junction bases outside the gene matches: 10. Germline V gene data show CDR1 as SGHRS and CDR2 as YFSETQ. The CDR3 here is CASSLAGTDLGNEQFF. As DNA, the CDR3 is TGCGCCAGCAGCTTGGCCGGGACAGACCTGGGTAATGAGCAGTTCTTC.

J is TRBJ1-2 and V is TRBV14; tentative D call: TRBD1 (6 bases). Germline CDR1 is SGHDN and CDR2 is FVKESK. This CDR3 spans 16 amino acids. The germline V and J ends were trimmed by 0 bases and 8 bases, with 19 bases remaining between them. This CDR3 reads CASSQDMFSGANGYTF. CDR3 nucleotide sequence: TGTGCCAGCAGCCAAGATATGTTTTCAGGGGCGAACGGCTACACCTTC.

This chain links TRBV29-1 with TRBJ2-3; possibly TRBD1 for D (5 bases). Germline V gives CDR1 SQVTM, CDR2 ANQGSEA. The CDR3 consists of 14 residues. CDR3 DNA: TGCAGTGTCTCCCAGGGCTCTAGCACAGATACGCAGTATTTT. Protein product: CSVSQGSSTDTQYF.